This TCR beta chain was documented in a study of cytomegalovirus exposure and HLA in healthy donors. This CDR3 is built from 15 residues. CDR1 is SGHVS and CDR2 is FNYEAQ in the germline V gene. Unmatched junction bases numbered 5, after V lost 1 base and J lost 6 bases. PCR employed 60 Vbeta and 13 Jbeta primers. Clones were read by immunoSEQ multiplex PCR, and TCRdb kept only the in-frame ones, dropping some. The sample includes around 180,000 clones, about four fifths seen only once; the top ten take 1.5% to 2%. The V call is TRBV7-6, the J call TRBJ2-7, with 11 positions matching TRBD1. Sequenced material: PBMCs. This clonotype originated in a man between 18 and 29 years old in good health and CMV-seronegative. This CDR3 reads CASSLGGTGGSEQYF. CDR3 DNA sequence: TGTGCCAGCAGCTTAGGGGGGACAGGGGGAAGCGAGCAGTACTTC.